This T cell receptor (beta chain) comes out of a study of beta chain features in type 1 diabetes. Study summary: Patients and healthy donors were similar in age, gender and cell yields. Whole-study results and caveats: Naive, central memory and Treg TCRB repertoires appeared more alike in patients than in healthy donors. A PCR bias possibly favoring shorter templates would apply equally to patients and controls. The question of HLA type influencing TCRB rearrangement was one that remained unresolved here. In all four CD4+ subsets, TCRB CDR3 length was significantly, moderately reduced in type 1 diabetes.

About this clone itself: Its antigen is unknown.

cDNA synthesis used the whole RNA isolate, giving expressed TCRB sequences. Measured with immunoSEQ multiplex PCR; TCRdb has only the in-frame clones, and not every one. This table has some 110,000 clones, 15% to 20% appearing once. Germline V gene data show CDR1 as SGHAT and CDR2 as FQNNGV. The V end was cut by 1 base, the J end by 4 bases, with 8 bases between. The CDR3 has 14 residues. The rearrangement links TRBV11-2 to TRBJ1-5; a weak D match, TRBD1 (5 bases). Input material: central memory CD4+ T cells from blood. This clonotype originated in a man aged 30 to 45 with type 1 diabetes. The CDR3 loop reads CASSLGRGNQPQHF. In DNA form, the CDR3 reads TGTGCCAGCAGCTTAGGGCGGGGGAATCAGCCCCAGCATTTT.